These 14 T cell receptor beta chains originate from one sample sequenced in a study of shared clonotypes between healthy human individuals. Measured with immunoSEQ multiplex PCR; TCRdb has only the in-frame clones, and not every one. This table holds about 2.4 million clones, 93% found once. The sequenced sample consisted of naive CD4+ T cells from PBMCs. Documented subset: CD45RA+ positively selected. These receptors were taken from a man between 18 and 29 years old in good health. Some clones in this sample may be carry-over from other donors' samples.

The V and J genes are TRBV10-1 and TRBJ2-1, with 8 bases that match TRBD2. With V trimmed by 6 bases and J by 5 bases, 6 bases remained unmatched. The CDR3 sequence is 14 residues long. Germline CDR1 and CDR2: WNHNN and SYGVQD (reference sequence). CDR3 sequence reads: CASRPGLAHNEQFF. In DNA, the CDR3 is TGCGCCAGCAGACCCGGACTAGCCCACAATGAGCAGTTCTTC.

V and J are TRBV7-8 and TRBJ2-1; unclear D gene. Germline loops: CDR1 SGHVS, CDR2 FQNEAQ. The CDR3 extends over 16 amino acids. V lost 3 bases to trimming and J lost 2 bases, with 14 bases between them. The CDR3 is CASSFNLGSTYNEQFF. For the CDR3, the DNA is TGTGCCAGCAGCTTCAACCTAGGATCTACCTACAATGAGCAGTTCTTC.

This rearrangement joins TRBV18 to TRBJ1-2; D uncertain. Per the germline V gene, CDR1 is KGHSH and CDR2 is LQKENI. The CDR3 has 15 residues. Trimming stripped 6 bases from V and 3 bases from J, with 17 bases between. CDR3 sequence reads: CASSGSAGRDYGYTF. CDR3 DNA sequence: TGTGCCAGCTCCGGATCAGCGGGAAGGGACTATGGCTACACCTTC.

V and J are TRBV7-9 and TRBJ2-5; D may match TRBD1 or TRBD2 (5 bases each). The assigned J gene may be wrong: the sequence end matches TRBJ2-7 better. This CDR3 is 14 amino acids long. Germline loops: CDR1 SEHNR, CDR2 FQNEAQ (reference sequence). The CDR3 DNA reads TGTGCCAGCAGAACCGCCGGGGACCCCTACGAGCAGTACTTC. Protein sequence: CASRTAGDPYEQYF.

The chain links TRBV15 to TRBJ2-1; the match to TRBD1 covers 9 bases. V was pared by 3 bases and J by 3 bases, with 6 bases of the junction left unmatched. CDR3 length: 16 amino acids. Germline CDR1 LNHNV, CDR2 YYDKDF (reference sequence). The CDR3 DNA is TGTGCCACCAGCAGGATGGGGGGACAGGGCTACAATGAGCAGTTCTTC. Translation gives CATSRMGGQGYNEQFF.

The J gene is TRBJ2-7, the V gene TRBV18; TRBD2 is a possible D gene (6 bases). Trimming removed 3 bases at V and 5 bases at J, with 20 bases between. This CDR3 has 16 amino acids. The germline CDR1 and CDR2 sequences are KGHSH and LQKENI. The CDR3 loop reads CASSPGRGLGFDEQYF. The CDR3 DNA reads TGTGCCAGCTCACCTGGTAGGGGACTCGGGTTCGACGAGCAGTACTTC.

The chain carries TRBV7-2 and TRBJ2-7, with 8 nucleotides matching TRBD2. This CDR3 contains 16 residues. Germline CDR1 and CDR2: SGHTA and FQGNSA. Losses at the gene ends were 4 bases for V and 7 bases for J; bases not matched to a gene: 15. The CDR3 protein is CASSSGDAGGHWEQYF. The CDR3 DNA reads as TGTGCCAGCAGCTCTGGTGATGCGGGGGGCCATTGGGAGCAGTACTTC.

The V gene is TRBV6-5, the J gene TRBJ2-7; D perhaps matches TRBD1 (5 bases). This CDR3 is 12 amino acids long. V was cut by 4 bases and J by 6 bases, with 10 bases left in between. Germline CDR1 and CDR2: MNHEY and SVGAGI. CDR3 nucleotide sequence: TGTGCCAGCAGTTCTAGGGGCCGCGAGCAGTACTTC. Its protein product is CASSSRGREQYF.

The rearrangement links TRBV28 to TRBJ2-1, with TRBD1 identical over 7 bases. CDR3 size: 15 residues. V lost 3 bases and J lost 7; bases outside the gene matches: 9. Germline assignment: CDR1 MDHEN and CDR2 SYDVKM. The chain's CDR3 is CASSFPRQGVNEQFF. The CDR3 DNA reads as TGTGCCAGCAGTTTTCCCCGACAGGGAGTGAATGAGCAGTTCTTC.

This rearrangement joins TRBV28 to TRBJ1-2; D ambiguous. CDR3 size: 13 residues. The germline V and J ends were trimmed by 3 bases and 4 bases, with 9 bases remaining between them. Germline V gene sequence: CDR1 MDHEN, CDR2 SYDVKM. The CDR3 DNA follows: TGTGCCAGCAGTTTGAGGGATAGCTATGGCTACACCTTC. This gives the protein CASSLRDSYGYTF.

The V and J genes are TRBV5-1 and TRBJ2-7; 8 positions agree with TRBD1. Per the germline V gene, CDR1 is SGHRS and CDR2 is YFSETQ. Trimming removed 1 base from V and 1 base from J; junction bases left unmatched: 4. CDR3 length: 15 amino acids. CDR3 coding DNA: TGCGCCAGCAGCTTGCAGACAGGGGCTTCCTACGAGCAGTACTTC. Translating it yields CASSLQTGASYEQYF.

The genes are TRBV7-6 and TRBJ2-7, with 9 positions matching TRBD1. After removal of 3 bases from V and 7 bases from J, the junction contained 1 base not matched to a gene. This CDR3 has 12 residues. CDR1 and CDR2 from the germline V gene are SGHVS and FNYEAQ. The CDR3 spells CASSFGQGEQYF. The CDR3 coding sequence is TGTGCCAGCAGCTTCGGACAGGGGGAGCAGTACTTC.

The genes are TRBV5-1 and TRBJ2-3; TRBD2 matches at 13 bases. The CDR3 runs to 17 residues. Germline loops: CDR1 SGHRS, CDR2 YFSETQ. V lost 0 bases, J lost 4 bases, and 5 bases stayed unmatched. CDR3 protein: CASSLGTSGRSADTQYF. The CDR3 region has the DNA TGCGCCAGCAGCTTGGGGACTAGCGGGAGAAGTGCAGATACGCAGTATTTT.

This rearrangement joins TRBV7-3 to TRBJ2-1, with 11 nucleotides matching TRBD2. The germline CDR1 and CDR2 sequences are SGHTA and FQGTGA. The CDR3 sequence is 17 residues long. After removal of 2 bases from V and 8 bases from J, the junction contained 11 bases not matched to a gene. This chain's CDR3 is CASSLWPSGRLPHEQFF. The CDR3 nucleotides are TGTGCCAGCAGCTTATGGCCTAGCGGGAGGTTGCCCCATGAGCAGTTCTTC.